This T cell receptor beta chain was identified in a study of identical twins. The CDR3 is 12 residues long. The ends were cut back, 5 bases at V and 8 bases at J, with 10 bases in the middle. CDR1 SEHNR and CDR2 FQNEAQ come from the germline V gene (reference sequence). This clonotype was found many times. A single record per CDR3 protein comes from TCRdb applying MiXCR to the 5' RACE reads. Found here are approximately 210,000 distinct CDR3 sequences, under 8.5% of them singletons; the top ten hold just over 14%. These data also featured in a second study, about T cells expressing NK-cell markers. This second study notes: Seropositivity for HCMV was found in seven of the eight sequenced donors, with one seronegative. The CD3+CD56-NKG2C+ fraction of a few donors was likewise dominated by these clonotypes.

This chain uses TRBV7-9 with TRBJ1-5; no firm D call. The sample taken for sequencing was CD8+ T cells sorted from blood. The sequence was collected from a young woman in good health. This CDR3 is CASSPGREPQHF. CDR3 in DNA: TGTGCCAGCAGCCCTGGACGGGAGCCCCAGCATTTT.